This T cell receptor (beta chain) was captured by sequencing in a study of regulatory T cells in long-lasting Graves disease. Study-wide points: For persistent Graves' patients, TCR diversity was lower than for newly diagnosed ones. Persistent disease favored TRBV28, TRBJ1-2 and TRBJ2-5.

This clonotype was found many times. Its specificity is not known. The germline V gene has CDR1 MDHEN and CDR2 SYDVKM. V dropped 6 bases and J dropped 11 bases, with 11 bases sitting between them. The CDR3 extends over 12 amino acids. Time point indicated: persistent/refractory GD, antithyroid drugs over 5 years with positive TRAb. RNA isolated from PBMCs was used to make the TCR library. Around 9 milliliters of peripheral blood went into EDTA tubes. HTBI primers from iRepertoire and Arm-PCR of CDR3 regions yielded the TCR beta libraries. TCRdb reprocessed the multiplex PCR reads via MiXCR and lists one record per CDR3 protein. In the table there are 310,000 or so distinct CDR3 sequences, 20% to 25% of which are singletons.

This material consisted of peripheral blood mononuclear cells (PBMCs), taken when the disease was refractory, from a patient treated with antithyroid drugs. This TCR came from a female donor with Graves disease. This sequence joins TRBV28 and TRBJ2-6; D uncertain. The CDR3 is CASSPPTDVLTF. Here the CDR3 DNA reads TGTGCCAGCAGCCCCCCGACCGACGTCCTGACTTTC.